This T cell receptor (beta chain) was captured in a study of OX40 agonist ivuxolimab in advanced cancers. Background for the entire study: Ivuxolimab was an agonistic, fully human IgG2 monoclonal antibody directed against OX40 (CD134), a costimulatory receptor. Intravenous ivuxolimab was administered to patients every 2 weeks at six dose levels: 0.01, 0.1, 0.3, 1.5, 3 and 10 mg/kg. Of the approximately 50 dose-escalation patients, hepatocellular carcinoma was present in around 19, melanoma in roughly 15, renal cell carcinoma in 9 and head and neck cancer in 9. In the dose-escalation cohort, 70% to 85% of patients were male, and the mean age was 60 years with a range of roughly 23 to 79. Patients were allowed to have had prior anti-PD-1, anti-PD-L1 or anti-CTLA-4 therapy, and around two fifths of the dose-escalation patients had been treated with checkpoint inhibitors. Partial responses were achieved by three dose-escalation patients, of whom one had hepatocellular carcinoma and two had cutaneous melanoma. Peripheral TCRbeta sequencing was intended to test whether TCR sequence diversity was altered and clonal T-cell expansion was caused by ivuxolimab. The monotherapy dose-escalation portion (N ≈ 55 patients) of the phase I ivuxolimab trial is reported in the paper. What the study reported, not specific to this receptor: Low levels of normalized T-cell clonal expansion were also seen in some patients who did not respond. After ivuxolimab, CD8+ T cells had more expanded clones than CD4+ T cells on average. Antigen specificity was not determined for the clonally expanded peripheral T cells. In the 0.1-3.0 mg/kg groups, partial responders had among the lowest normalized peripheral clonal expansion, particularly in CD8+ T cells. Clonal expansion of both CD4+ and CD8+ blood T cells was observed from baseline to week 6 at doses 0.1 to 3.0 mg/kg.

Genomic DNA was isolated from the sorted cells so that the TCRbeta CDR3 region could be sequenced. The immunoSEQ Assay was used to sequence the TCRbeta CDR3 regions. TCRdb carries this immuneACCESS record with in-frame sequences only. Its versions omit some clonotypes, under half of them owing to an unresolved V gene in the studies checked, with the rest unexplained. This sample lists under 45,000 clones; roughly four fifths were detected once. Over 2.5% of the sample is taken by the ten largest. Patients with a history of autoimmune disease or receiving systemic immunosuppression were excluded from the trial. Peripheral blood for TCR sequencing was collected from all dose cohorts at baseline, on cycle 4 day 1, and on cycle 7 day 1. Samples came from an open-label, multicenter, first-in-human phase I dose-escalation trial of ivuxolimab. Adults with locally advanced or metastatic melanoma, renal cell carcinoma, hepatocellular carcinoma or head and neck squamous cell carcinoma were enrolled in the trial. Before TCR sequencing, CD4+ and CD8+ T cells were separately sorted from peripheral blood.

Concerning this clone itself: Its recognized antigen is unknown. Base-call qualities are not available, and no considerably larger clone is one nucleotide away.

Taken from the germline V gene (reference sequence), the CDR1 and CDR2 loops are LNHDA and SQIVND. Deletion took 5 bases off V and 6 bases off J, with a span of 19 bases between the germline ends. From the cysteine up to the phenylalanine, the CDR3 has a length of 15 residues. The only DNA kept is the CDR3, 45 bases in frame from the first base. The TCR comes from an adult with an advanced solid tumor such as melanoma, head and neck, liver or kidney cancer. Specimen: CD4+ or CD8+ T cells sorted from blood, collected in a trial of the OX40 agonist ivuxolimab. The sequence joins TRBV19 to TRBJ1-1; TRBD1 is a weak D gene call, 5 bases matching. The CDR3 is CASSPGPGLEAEAFF. In nucleotides, the sequence is TGTGCCAGTAGTCCCGGACCAGGGTTGGAGGCTGAAGCTTTCTTT.